This TCR beta chain was retrieved from a study of blood T cell repertoires in COVID-19 (dated by TCRdb to between 2020 and 2021). Describing the broader study: Samples covering the acute and convalescent phases of COVID-19 were provided by collaborators in the United States, Italy and Spain. Nearly every sample came with metadata listing a de-identified subject ID, COVID-19 status, age in years and sex. Where available, HLA class I and class II types were taken from metadata supplied by the sample provider and were not determined by assay-based typing. Deeply sampled blood TCRbeta repertoires from subjects exposed to, actively infected with, or recovered from COVID-19 were included in the dataset. A freely available public database, intended as a resource for researchers studying the immune response to SARS-CoV-2, is where the repertoires were released. Samples came from the ongoing ImmuneRACE study (first 160 participants) plus 1,254 subjects from 6 global collaborators. The material from the prospective study consisted of cDNA or gDNA derived from T cells, B-cell-depleted T cells, or PBMCs.

Taken from the germline V gene, the CDR1 and CDR2 loops are SGHTA and FQGNSA. The CDR3 spans 13 residues, from the cysteine through the phenylalanine. The DNA shown is the 39-base CDR3, in frame from base 1. V is cut back by 7 bases and J by 4 bases, with 4 bases in the junction unmatched. The collaborating institutions used their own protocols to collect whole blood in K2EDTA tubes. For TCRbeta analysis, collaborator samples were shipped as frozen whole blood, as isolated PBMCs, or as DNA extracted from either sample type. Broader findings and caveats from the paper: The quantity of clinical and demographic metadata differed by source and by participant and was supplied without curation.

TCRbeta CDR3 regions were amplified from genomic DNA by means of the immunoSEQ Assay, a bias-controlled multiplex PCR. On the authors' methods: Within the assay, amplification of reference gene primers was used to estimate how many nucleated cells each sample contained. To quantify the absolute abundance of each unique TCRbeta CDR3 rearrangement, sequence reads were collapsed and filtered. For each sample, productive Simpson clonality was calculated as the square root of Simpson's diversity index over productive rearrangements. The immuneACCESS repertoire file appears here via TCRdb, limited to in-frame rearrangements. These files lack a portion of the clones; in checked studies, under half of the deficit traces to unresolved V genes, and the cause of the others is not known. The DNA was the basis for D and trimming; V, J and clone size are from that table. In this sample the table shows 150,000 to 200,000 clones, around four fifths of which occur a single time. Roughly a tenth of the sample comes from the top ten.

Comments on this clone: Its antigen is not yet known. Base qualities are not at hand, and no much larger clone is one base apart.

The sequence derives from a human donor in a cohort sampled during active COVID-19. This receptor chain uses TRBV7-2 and TRBJ2-7; a stretch of 10 junction bases matches TRBD1. Sequences were obtained from peripheral blood. The CDR3 protein is CASTGQGGYEQYF. The DNA is TGTGCCAGCACTGGACAGGGGGGTTACGAGCAGTACTTC.